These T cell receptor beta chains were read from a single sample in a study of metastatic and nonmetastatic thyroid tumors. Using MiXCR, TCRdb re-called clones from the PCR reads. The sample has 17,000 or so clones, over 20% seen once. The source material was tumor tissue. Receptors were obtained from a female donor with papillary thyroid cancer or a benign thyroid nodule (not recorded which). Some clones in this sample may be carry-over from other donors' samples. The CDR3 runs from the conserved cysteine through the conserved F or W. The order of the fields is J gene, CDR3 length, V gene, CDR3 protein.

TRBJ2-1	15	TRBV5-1	CASSEQGGFYNEQFF
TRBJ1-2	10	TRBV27	CASLRLCYTF
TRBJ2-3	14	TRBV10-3	CAISDVAYTDTQYF
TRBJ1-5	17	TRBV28	CASSFRGGRVLNQPQHF
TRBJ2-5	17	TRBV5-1	CASSLGTRTGGEETQYF
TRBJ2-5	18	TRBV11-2	CASSLDKGAGSGRETQYF
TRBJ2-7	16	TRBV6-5	CASSFASGTGRYEQYF
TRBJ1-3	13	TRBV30	CAWSSGAGNTIYF
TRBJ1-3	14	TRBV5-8	CASSLEDYGNTIYF
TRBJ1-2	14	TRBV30	CAWSAPGRVDGYTF
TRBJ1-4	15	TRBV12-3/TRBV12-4	CASSFDGHRGEKLFF
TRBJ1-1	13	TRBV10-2	CASRIAFQAEAFF
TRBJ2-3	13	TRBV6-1	CASRGTGGDTQYF
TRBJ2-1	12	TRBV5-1	CASSLYDNEQFF
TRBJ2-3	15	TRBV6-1	CASSLTSARTDTQYF
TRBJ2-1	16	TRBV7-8	CASSPRVAGRDNEQFF
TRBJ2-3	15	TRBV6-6	CASSYHSGGADTQYF
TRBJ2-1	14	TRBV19	CASSMGQGFNEQFF
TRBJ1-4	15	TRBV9	CASSVDGVGLQKLFF
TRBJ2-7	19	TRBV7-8	CASSLVAGSLAGFSYEQYF
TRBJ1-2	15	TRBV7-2	CASSPTAGAGYGYTF
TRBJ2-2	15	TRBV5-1	CASSADLAGTGELFF
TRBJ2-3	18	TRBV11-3	CASSLGGFILTGTDTQYF
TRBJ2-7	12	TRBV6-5	CASSFTGGEQYF